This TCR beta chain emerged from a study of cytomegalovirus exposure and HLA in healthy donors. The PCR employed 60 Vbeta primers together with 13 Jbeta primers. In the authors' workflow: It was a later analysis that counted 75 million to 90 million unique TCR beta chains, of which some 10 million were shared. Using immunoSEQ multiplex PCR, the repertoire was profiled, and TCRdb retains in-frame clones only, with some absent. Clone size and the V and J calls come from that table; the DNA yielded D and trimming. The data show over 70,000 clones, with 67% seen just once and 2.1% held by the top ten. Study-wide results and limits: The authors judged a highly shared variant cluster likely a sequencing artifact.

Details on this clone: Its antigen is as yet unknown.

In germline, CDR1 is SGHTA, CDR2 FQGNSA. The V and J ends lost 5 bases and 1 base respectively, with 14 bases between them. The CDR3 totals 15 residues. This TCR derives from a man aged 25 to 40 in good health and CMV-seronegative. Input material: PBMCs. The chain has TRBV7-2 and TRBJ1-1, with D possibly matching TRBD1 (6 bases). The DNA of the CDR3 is TGTGCCAGCAGCCTCCTTGGGGGCGCGAACACTGAAGCTTTCTTT. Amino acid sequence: CASSLLGGANTEAFF.